This is a list of T cell receptor beta chains from one sample in a study of T cells in Graves' hyperthyroidism and ophthalmopathy. Via MiXCR, TCRdb re-called the multiplex PCR reads, giving one row per CDR3 protein. The sample contains approximately 630,000 distinct CDR3 sequences, roughly 15% of which appear only once. The sample taken for sequencing was blood. Every receptor here comes from a woman aged 25 to 39 with Graves' hyperthyroidism. The CDR3 runs from the conserved cysteine through the conserved F or W. The D gene is left open where the match is weak. Some rows have no size entry. The others give once, few or many, or a class for an expanded clone.

V gene: TRBV10-2
D gene: TRBD1
clone size: NA
J gene: TRBJ1-1
CDR3 length: 15
CDR3 DNA: TGCGCCAGCTGGCGACCGGGACAGAACGGGGGCGGAGCTTTCTTT
CDR3 protein: CASWRPGQNGGGAFF

V gene: TRBV11-3
D gene: NA
clone size: many
J gene: TRBJ2-4
CDR3 length: 13
CDR3 DNA: TGTGCCAGCAGCCCCGGGGGAATAAACATTCAGTACTTC
CDR3 protein: CASSPGGINIQYF

V gene: TRBV30
D gene: NA
clone size: many
J gene: TRBJ2-7
CDR3 length: 13
CDR3 DNA: TGTGCCTGGGTGGGTGACAACTCCTACGAGCAGTACTTC
CDR3 protein: CAWVGDNSYEQYF

V gene: TRBV20-1
D gene: TRBD1
clone size: NA
J gene: TRBJ1-5
CDR3 length: 15
CDR3 DNA: TGCAGTGCTAGGGGTGGCAGGGGGCGCAATCAGCCCCAGCATTTT
CDR3 protein: CSARGGRGRNQPQHF

V gene: TRBV5-8
D gene: NA
clone size: many
J gene: TRBJ2-1
CDR3 length: 17
CDR3 DNA: TGTGCCAGCAGCCCCTCGGGCCATAGCGCGCCCTACAATGAGCAGTTCTTC
CDR3 protein: CASSPSGHSAPYNEQFF

V gene: TRBV24-1
D gene: TRBD1
clone size: NA
J gene: TRBJ1-5
CDR3 length: 16
CDR3 DNA: TGTGCCACCAGTGATGGGACAGGGGGCGGCAATCAGCCCCAGCATTTT
CDR3 protein: CATSDGTGGGNQPQHF

V gene: TRBV3-1
D gene: TRBD2
clone size: few
J gene: TRBJ2-7
CDR3 length: 14
CDR3 DNA: TGTGCCAGCAGCCAACCGGGGGGGACGTTTGAGCAGTACTTC
CDR3 protein: CASSQPGGTFEQYF

V gene: TRBV5-5
D gene: TRBD1
clone size: NA
J gene: TRBJ2-7
CDR3 length: 15
CDR3 DNA: TGTGCCAGCAGCTTGAGTCAGGGACAGGCGTACGAGCAGTACTTC
CDR3 protein: CASSLSQGQAYEQYF

V gene: TRBV7-2
D gene: NA
clone size: many
J gene: TRBJ2-3
CDR3 length: 16
CDR3 DNA: TGTGCCAGCAGCTTAGGGCGTGGAGCTGGCGCAGATACGCAGTATTTT
CDR3 protein: CASSLGRGAGADTQYF

V gene: TRBV7-9
D gene: NA
clone size: few
J gene: TRBJ1-2
CDR3 length: 14
CDR3 DNA: TGTGCCAGCAGCTTAGTCGGGCAGGGGTATGGCTACACCTTC
CDR3 protein: CASSLVGQGYGYTF

V gene: TRBV10-2
D gene: NA
clone size: few
J gene: TRBJ2-1
CDR3 length: 17
CDR3 DNA: TGCGCCAGCAACCCCTCCCAAGGACCCCCGGTGGGGAATGAGCAGTTCTTC
CDR3 protein: CASNPSQGPPVGNEQFF

V gene: TRBV19
D gene: NA
clone size: many
J gene: TRBJ2-1
CDR3 length: 15
CDR3 DNA: TGTGCCAGCAGCCGAGACAGAAGCTCCTACAATGAGCAGTTCTTC
CDR3 protein: CASSRDRSSYNEQFF

V gene: TRBV7-2
D gene: TRBD1
clone size: few
J gene: TRBJ1-1
CDR3 length: 15
CDR3 DNA: TGTGCCAGTAGTACTCCACAGGGGGCGCAGAATGAAGCTTTCTTT
CDR3 protein: CASSTPQGAQNEAFF

V gene: TRBV24-1
D gene: NA
clone size: many
J gene: TRBJ1-1
CDR3 length: 14
CDR3 DNA: TGTGCCACCAGTGATAGGGATTCCCCCACTGAAGCTTTCTTT
CDR3 protein: CATSDRDSPTEAFF

V gene: TRBV12-3/TRBV12-4
D gene: NA
clone size: NA
J gene: TRBJ2-2
CDR3 length: 13
CDR3 DNA: TGTGCCAGTTATCCTAGCTTCGCCGGGGAGCTGTTTTTT
CDR3 protein: CASYPSFAGELFF

V gene: TRBV2
D gene: TRBD1
clone size: many
J gene: TRBJ1-1
CDR3 length: 16
CDR3 DNA: TGTGCCAGCGCCGGGACAGGGGGCGCGGTTTATACTGAAGCTTTCTTT
CDR3 protein: CASAGTGGAVYTEAFF

V gene: TRBV19
D gene: TRBD2
clone size: NA
J gene: TRBJ2-2
CDR3 length: 14
CDR3 DNA: TGTGCCAGTAAGGGCGGGAGGGCTGCCGGGGAGCTGTTTTTT
CDR3 protein: CASKGGRAAGELFF

V gene: TRBV3-1
D gene: NA
clone size: many
J gene: TRBJ1-3
CDR3 length: 15
CDR3 DNA: TGTGCCAGCAGCCAAGGTTCAGGGTACGGAAACACCATATATTTT
CDR3 protein: CASSQGSGYGNTIYF

V gene: TRBV27
D gene: TRBD2
clone size: many
J gene: TRBJ2-3
CDR3 length: 15
CDR3 DNA: TGTGCCAGCCGAACCGGGACTAGCAGGACAGATACGCAGTATTTT
CDR3 protein: CASRTGTSRTDTQYF

V gene: TRBV18
D gene: TRBD1
clone size: NA
J gene: TRBJ2-3
CDR3 length: 14
CDR3 DNA: TGTGCCAGCTCACCGCGACAGGGCCCAGATACGCAGTATTTT
CDR3 protein: CASSPRQGPDTQYF

V gene: TRBV9
D gene: NA
clone size: few
J gene: TRBJ2-3
CDR3 length: 13
CDR3 DNA: TGTGCCAGCAGCGTAGATCCCCCAGATACGCAGTATTTT
CDR3 protein: CASSVDPPDTQYF

V gene: TRBV2
D gene: NA
clone size: many
J gene: TRBJ2-7
CDR3 length: 11
CDR3 DNA: TGTGCCAGCACCCCCAACTACGAGCAGTACTTC
CDR3 protein: CASTPNYEQYF

V gene: TRBV28
D gene: NA
clone size: many
J gene: TRBJ2-2
CDR3 length: 15
CDR3 DNA: TGTGCCAGCACCGCCCGCGTAGAAAGGACCGGGGAGCTGTTTTTT
CDR3 protein: CASTARVERTGELFF

V gene: TRBV12-5
D gene: NA
clone size: NA
J gene: TRBJ2-1
CDR3 length: 12
CDR3 DNA: TGTGCTAGTGGTTTGGGACTCGACGAGCAGTTCTTC
CDR3 protein: CASGLGLDEQFF

V gene: TRBV7-9
D gene: NA
clone size: many
J gene: TRBJ1-2
CDR3 length: 13
CDR3 DNA: TGTGCCAGCAGCCGTGCGGTCAACTATGGCTACACCTTC
CDR3 protein: CASSRAVNYGYTF

V gene: TRBV13
D gene: TRBD2
clone size: many
J gene: TRBJ2-1
CDR3 length: 16
CDR3 DNA: TGTGCCAGCAGCTTGCCCGGGACTAGCGGGAGCGATGAGCAGTTCTTC
CDR3 protein: CASSLPGTSGSDEQFF

V gene: TRBV2
D gene: NA
clone size: NA
J gene: TRBJ1-2
CDR3 length: 11
CDR3 DNA: TGTGCCAGCCCGACGGGAAATGGCTACACCTTC
CDR3 protein: CASPTGNGYTF

V gene: TRBV28
D gene: TRBD1
clone size: many
J gene: TRBJ2-7
CDR3 length: 16
CDR3 DNA: TGTGCCAGCAGCCGAGGACAGGGAGGTTTACTGTGGGAGCAGTACTTC
CDR3 protein: CASSRGQGGLLWEQYF

V gene: TRBV28
D gene: NA
clone size: NA
J gene: TRBJ1-4
CDR3 length: 15
CDR3 DNA: TGTGCCAGCAGTTTTGGACAAACAACTAATGAAAAACTGTTTTTT
CDR3 protein: CASSFGQTTNEKLFF

V gene: TRBV3-1
D gene: NA
clone size: many
J gene: TRBJ2-7
CDR3 length: 14
CDR3 DNA: TGTGCCAGCAGCCAAGCGGTAAAACGACGAGAGCAGTACTTC
CDR3 protein: CASSQAVKRREQYF

V gene: TRBV19
D gene: NA
clone size: NA
J gene: TRBJ1-1
CDR3 length: 13
CDR3 DNA: TGTGCCAGCAGCATAATCACAGGGACGGAAGCTTTCTTT
CDR3 protein: CASSIITGTEAFF

V gene: TRBV6-1
D gene: TRBD2
clone size: NA
J gene: TRBJ2-7
CDR3 length: 19
CDR3 DNA: TGTGCCAGCAGGACCTCACCCGGGACTAGCGGGAGTGGCGCCTACGAGCAGTACTTC
CDR3 protein: CASRTSPGTSGSGAYEQYF

V gene: TRBV2
D gene: NA
clone size: many
J gene: TRBJ2-2
CDR3 length: 14
CDR3 DNA: TGTGCCAGCAAAGACCTGGCGAACACCGGGGAGCTGTTTTTT
CDR3 protein: CASKDLANTGELFF

V gene: TRBV15
D gene: NA
clone size: NA
J gene: TRBJ1-5
CDR3 length: 13
CDR3 DNA: TGTGCCACCAGCAGAGGGGACGATCAGCCCCAGCATTTT
CDR3 protein: CATSRGDDQPQHF

V gene: TRBV4-3
D gene: TRBD1
clone size: few
J gene: TRBJ2-3
CDR3 length: 16
CDR3 DNA: TGCGCCAACAGCCTACAGGGGGCCCCTAGCACAGATACGCAGTATTTT
CDR3 protein: CANSLQGAPSTDTQYF

V gene: TRBV7-8
D gene: TRBD1
clone size: many
J gene: TRBJ1-6
CDR3 length: 17
CDR3 DNA: TGTGCCAGCAGCTCCGGGGTAGGGGGCGCATATAATTCACCCCTCCACTTT
CDR3 protein: CASSSGVGGAYNSPLHF

V gene: TRBV27
D gene: NA
clone size: many
J gene: TRBJ2-5
CDR3 length: 15
CDR3 DNA: TGTGCCAGCACCTCCATAGGCAGGCCATTAGAGACCCAGTACTTC
CDR3 protein: CASTSIGRPLETQYF

V gene: TRBV15
D gene: TRBD1
clone size: few
J gene: TRBJ2-7
CDR3 length: 15
CDR3 DNA: TGTGCCACCAGCAGAGTTGCAGGGGGTTTCTACGAGCAGTACTTC
CDR3 protein: CATSRVAGGFYEQYF

V gene: TRBV19
D gene: TRBD1
clone size: NA
J gene: TRBJ1-5
CDR3 length: 15
CDR3 DNA: TGTGCCAGTAGTTTAAGGGACAGCGCCAATCAGCCCCAGCATTTT
CDR3 protein: CASSLRDSANQPQHF

V gene: TRBV9
D gene: TRBD1
clone size: NA
J gene: TRBJ2-7
CDR3 length: 14
CDR3 DNA: TGTGCCAGCAGCGTAGCCACAGGGGGCTACGAGCAGTACTTC
CDR3 protein: CASSVATGGYEQYF

V gene: TRBV25-1
D gene: TRBD2
clone size: few
J gene: TRBJ2-7
CDR3 length: 15
CDR3 DNA: TGTGCCAGCAGTGATAGCGGGGGGGGCTACTACGAGCAGTACTTC
CDR3 protein: CASSDSGGGYYEQYF